This TCR beta chain emerged from a study of Ad26.COV2.S vaccination and SARS-CoV-2 variants. The assay was immunoSEQ multiplex PCR, and TCRdb's table has in-frame clones only and misses some. The table includes over 450,000 clones, 89% detected once. Regarding treatment: roughly 18 received Ad26.COV2.S at low or high dose, single or two shots; 5 received placebo; per-sample allocation not given. Day 63 after the first vaccine or placebo injection was the time point for sampling. V was clipped by 3 bases and J by 5 bases; unmatched bases: 8. CDR3 length: 16 residues. Germline V CDR1 and CDR2: MGHRA, YSYEKL.

This clonotype was sampled from a person between 18 and 65 years old who received the Ad26.COV2.S COVID-19 vaccine or a placebo. This specimen was peripheral blood, taken in a trial of Ad26.COV2.S vaccine versus placebo. This chain links TRBV4-1 with TRBJ1-4; 8 nucleotides align to TRBD1. In DNA form, the CDR3 reads TGCGCCAGCAGCCAGGGATGGACAGGGCTAAATGAAAAACTGTTTTTT. This encodes CASSQGWTGLNEKLFF.